The 4 T cell receptor beta chains reported below all come from one sample, sequenced in a study of human T cells and chemical hapten exposure. Via MiXCR, TCRdb re-called the RACE reads, giving one row per CDR3 protein. Seen here are about 340,000 distinct CDR3 sequences, 6% to 8.5% observed once, and the top ten hold less than 10%. As to time point: patch test 1, 2 weeks after DPC sensitization. Stated treatment: therapeutic diphenylcyclopropenone sensitization with weekly scalp DPC. Sequencing was performed on whole blood, taken in connection with sensitization to the hapten diphenylcyclopropenone (DPC). These receptors all stem from a woman between 18 and 29 years old with alopecia areata. Some clones in this sample may be carry-over from other donors' samples.

This clonotype was recorded at least ten times. V usage is TRBV6-2 or TRBV6-3 and J usage is TRBJ2-7; 7 bases are a match to TRBD1. The CDR3 runs to 15 residues. V lost 6 bases to trimming and J lost 1 base; unmatched junction nucleotides: 9. Germline V gives CDR1 MNHEY, CDR2 SVGEGT. The CDR3: CASSAGTAQSYEQYF. The CDR3 DNA is TGTGCCAGCAGCGCCGGGACAGCACAATCCTACGAGCAGTACTTC.

A few counts support this clonotype. The genes are TRBV18 and TRBJ2-1, with D perhaps matching TRBD2 (6 bases). V gave up 3 bases and J gave up 7 bases, with 13 bases separating them. The CDR3 runs to 14 residues. Germline CDR1 is KGHSH and CDR2 is LQKENI. The CDR3 DNA sequence: TGTGCCAGCTCACCCGAACGTGGGGGGAATGAGCAGTTCTTC. Its protein is CASSPERGGNEQFF.

A few counts support this clonotype. This rearrangement joins TRBV6-2 or TRBV6-3 to TRBJ1-2; a possible D gene is TRBD1 (6 bases). Germline lookup yields CDR1 MNHEY and CDR2 SVGEGT. Trimming took 5 bases from V and 2 from J, leaving 15 bases between them. CDR3 size: 15 residues. Here the CDR3 DNA reads TGTGCCAGCAGTAAACATCAGGGGCCGAACTATGGCTACACCTTC. Translation: CASSKHQGPNYGYTF.

This clonotype was counted only a few times. CDR3 DNA sequence: TGTGCCACCCAAGACGGGCAGAACACTGAAGCTTTCTTT. Its translation: CATQDGQNTEAFF. The chain couples TRBV6-6 to TRBJ1-1; D unclear. CDR3 length equals 13 residues. Germline CDR1 reads MNHNY; CDR2 reads SVGAGI (reference sequence). The ends were cut back, 10 bases at V and 1 base at J, with 13 bases in the middle.